This T cell receptor beta chain stems from a study of shared T cell receptors in the human thymus. CDR1 is SGHTA and CDR2 is FQGTGA in the germline V gene. Between the trimmed V and J ends, which lost 2 bases and 8 bases, there was a span of 21 bases. The CDR3 loop spans 16 amino acids. TCRdb's copy holds only in-frame clones and misses some; the assay was immunoSEQ multiplex PCR. The table includes some 660,000 clones, around 87% detected once. These same records also appear under a second study, on human thymus T cells. From that report: Corrective heart surgery yielded the resections from which the thymus tissue came.

The source material was thymocytes. The V call is TRBV7-3, the J call TRBJ1-2, with D unresolved. The sequence derives from a boy under two years old with a congenital heart defect. The CDR3 spells CASSLGVEGSVDGYTF. The CDR3 nucleotides are TGTGCCAGCAGCTTAGGTGTAGAGGGATCCGTAGACGGCTACACCTTC.